The 3 T cell receptor beta chains below were found in one sample sequenced in a study of T cells in Graves' hyperthyroidism and ophthalmopathy. TCR beta CDR3 regions were amplified from RNA. An initial round of RT-PCR targeting the TCR CDR3 relied on the HTBI primer set. TCRdb recomputed calls from the multiplex PCR reads with MiXCR, one row per CDR3 protein. The data hold about 320,000 distinct CDR3 sequences, with roughly 17% observed a single time. Source material: blood. These receptors were obtained from a young man with Graves' hyperthyroidism.

In this sample, this clonotype turned up a few times. One junction end disagrees with the germline gene, perhaps due to a read error. V usage is TRBV12-3 or TRBV12-4 and J usage is TRBJ1-1; D remains ambiguous. The CDR3 is 13 amino acids. The CDR3 DNA follows: TGTGCCAGCAGCCCGACGGCCAACACTGGAGCTTTCTTT. It translates to CASSPTANTGAFF.

In its sample, this clonotype was seen a few times. The V call is TRBV5-6, the J call TRBJ2-3; D perhaps matches TRBD2 (5 bases). CDR1 is SGHDT, CDR2 YYEEEE, per germline. CDR3 length equals 13 residues. Trimming took 1 base from V and 4 from J, leaving 7 bases between them. CDR3 DNA: TGTGCCAGCAGCTTGAGGACTGCAGATACGCAGTATTTT. Translated: CASSLRTADTQYF.

In this sample, this clonotype turned up many times. This rearrangement joins TRBV20-1 to TRBJ2-1; TRBD1 agrees at 7 bases. The CDR3 spans 14 residues. Per the germline V gene, CDR1 is DFQATT and CDR2 is SNEGSKA (reference sequence). V shed 3 bases, J shed 4 bases, and the junction held 6 bases outside the gene matches. DNA of the CDR3: TGCAGTGCTAGTTTTACAGGGGCATACAATGAGCAGTTCTTC. It specifies CSASFTGAYNEQFF.